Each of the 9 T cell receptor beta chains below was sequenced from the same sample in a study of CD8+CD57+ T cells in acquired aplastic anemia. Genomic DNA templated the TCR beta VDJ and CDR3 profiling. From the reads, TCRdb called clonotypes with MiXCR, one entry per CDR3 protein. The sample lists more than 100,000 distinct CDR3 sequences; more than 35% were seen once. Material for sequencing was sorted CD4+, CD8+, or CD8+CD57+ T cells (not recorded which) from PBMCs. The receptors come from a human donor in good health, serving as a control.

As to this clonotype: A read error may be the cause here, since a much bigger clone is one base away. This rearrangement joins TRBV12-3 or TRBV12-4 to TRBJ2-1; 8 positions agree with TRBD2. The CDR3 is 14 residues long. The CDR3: CASSFTGGANEQSF. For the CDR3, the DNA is TGTGCCAGCAGTTTCACCGGGGGGGCAAATGAGCAGTCCTTC.

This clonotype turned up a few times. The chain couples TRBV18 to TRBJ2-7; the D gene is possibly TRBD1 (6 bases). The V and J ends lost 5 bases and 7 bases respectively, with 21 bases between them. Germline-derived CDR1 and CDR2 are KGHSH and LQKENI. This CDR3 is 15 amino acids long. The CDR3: CASSIRQADLGEQYF. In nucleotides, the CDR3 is TGTGCCAGCTCAATCCGACAGGCCGACTTGGGGGAGCAGTACTTC.

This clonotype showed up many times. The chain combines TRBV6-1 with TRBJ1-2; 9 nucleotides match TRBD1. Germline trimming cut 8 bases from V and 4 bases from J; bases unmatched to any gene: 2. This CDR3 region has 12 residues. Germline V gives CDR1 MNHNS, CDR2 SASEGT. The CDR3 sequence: CASLDRGYGYTF. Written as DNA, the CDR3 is TGTGCCAGCCTGGACAGGGGCTATGGCTACACCTTC.

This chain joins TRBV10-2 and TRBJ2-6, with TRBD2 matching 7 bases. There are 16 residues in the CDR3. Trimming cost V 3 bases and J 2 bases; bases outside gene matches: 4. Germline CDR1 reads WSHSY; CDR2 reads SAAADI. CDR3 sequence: CASSDGGSAGANVLTF. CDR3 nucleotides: TGCGCCAGCAGTGATGGCGGGAGCGCTGGGGCCAACGTCCTGACTTTC.

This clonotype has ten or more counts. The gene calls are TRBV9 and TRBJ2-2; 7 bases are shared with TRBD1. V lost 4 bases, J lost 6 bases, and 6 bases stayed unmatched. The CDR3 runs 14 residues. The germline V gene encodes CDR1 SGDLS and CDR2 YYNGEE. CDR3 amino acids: CASSLNQGAGELFF. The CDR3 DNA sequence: TGTGCCAGCAGCCTGAACCAGGGGGCCGGGGAGCTGTTTTTT.

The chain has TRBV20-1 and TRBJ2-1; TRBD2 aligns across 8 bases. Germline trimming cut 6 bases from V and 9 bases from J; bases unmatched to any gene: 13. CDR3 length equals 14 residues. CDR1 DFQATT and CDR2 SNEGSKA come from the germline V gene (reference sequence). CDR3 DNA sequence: TGCAGTGCCCGGACGCGGGAGGAGGTGGGTGAGCAGTTCTTC. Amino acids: CSARTREEVGEQFF.

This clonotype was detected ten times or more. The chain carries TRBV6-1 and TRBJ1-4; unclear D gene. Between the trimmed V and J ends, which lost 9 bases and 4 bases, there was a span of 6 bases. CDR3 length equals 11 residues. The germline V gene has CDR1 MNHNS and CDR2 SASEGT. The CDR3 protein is CARGSNEKLFF. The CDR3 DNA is TGTGCCAGAGGAAGTAATGAAAAACTGTTTTTT.

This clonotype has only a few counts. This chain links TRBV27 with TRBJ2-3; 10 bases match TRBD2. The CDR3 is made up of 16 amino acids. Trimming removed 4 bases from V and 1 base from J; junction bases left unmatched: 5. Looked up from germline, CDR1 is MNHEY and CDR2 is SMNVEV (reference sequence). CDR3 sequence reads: CASSYGTSARTDTQYF. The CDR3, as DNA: TGTGCCAGCAGTTATGGGACTAGCGCTCGCACAGATACGCAGTATTTT.

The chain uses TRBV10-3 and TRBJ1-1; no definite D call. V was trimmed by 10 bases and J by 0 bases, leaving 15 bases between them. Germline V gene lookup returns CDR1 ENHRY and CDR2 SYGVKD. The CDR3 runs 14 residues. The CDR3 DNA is TGTGCCAGCAGCGACGACAAACTGAACACTGAAGCTTTCTTT. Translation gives CASSDDKLNTEAFF.